This T cell receptor beta chain is drawn from a study of vaccination and CD4 T cells after COVID-19 (dated 2022 in TCRdb). Context from the whole study: Convalescent patients had a positive SARS-CoV-2 result on nasal swab PCR, and of these patients, 8 or 9 had mild disease and one had severe disease. Control cultures received a CEFX viral epitope pool as the positive control, an HIV-1 Nef peptide pool as the negative control, or no peptide. Each participant got two doses of either the Pfizer-BioNTech BNT162b2 vaccine (n=8) or the Moderna mRNA-1273 vaccine (n=2). Post-vaccine blood samples were collected a median of approximately 68 days after the second vaccine dose, ranging from roughly 12 to 250 days. Culture stimuli were overlapping spike peptide pools from SARS-CoV-2 and from the common cold coronaviruses HCoV-NL63, HCoV-OC43 and HCoV-229E. Post-COVID blood samples from convalescent patients were collected a median of roughly 100 days after diagnosis, with a range of about 35 to 161 days. The spike-specific CD4+ TCR repertoire was compared before and after mRNA vaccination in 10 to 11 COVID-19 convalescent patients and several infection-naive healthy vaccine recipients. The convalescent cohort included six males and four females, with two Hispanic individuals, seven Caucasians, two Asians and one multiracial person.

Library construction relied on PCR. TCR sequencing of DNA from cultured CD4+ T cells used the Oncomine TCR Beta short-read assay at the Johns Hopkins FTIC core. Genomic DNA was extracted from the cultured CD4+ T cells with the QIAamp micro DNA kit. Oncomine TCR Beta libraries from cultured CD4+ T cells were pooled with unique dual indexes and sequenced on an Illumina iSeq 100. As for the authors' bioinformatics: Non-productive sequences were removed, and CDR3s that did not start with C, did not end with F or W, or were shorter than 7 amino acids were discarded. The MANAFEST web application identified antigen-specific clonotypes by comparing peptide-stimulated wells against reference wells and other culture wells. To be called positive, a clone needed an FDR below 0.05, an odds ratio above 5, and a productive frequency above 0.1% in at least two of three replicate wells. Cross-reactive clonotypes were defined as significantly expanded in both SARS-CoV-2 spike wells and at least one common cold coronavirus spike condition. Using R version 3.6.1, CDR3 homology was evaluated through Levenshtein distances (stringdist) along with unrooted phylogenetic trees (ape). TCRdb applied fastp at Q25 and MiXCR to the public reads, then kept only in-frame beta chains. Records with the same CDR3 protein are collapsed into one entry carrying the most frequent genes and DNA. These V and J calls rely on TCRdb rather than the paper's analysis. Across this sample there are more than 13,000 distinct CDR3 sequences, with around 40% seen only once. The ten largest make up about 10% of the sample.

Sample treatment or condition, as interpreted from the label and publication: roughly ten-day PBMC culture with coronavirus spike peptide pools or control peptides (ViraFEST assay). The ViraFEST assay was used in the study, in which antigen-specific T cells were expanded with peptide pools and expanded clonotypes were subsequently identified by TCR sequencing. The convalescent patients' positive SARS-CoV-2 PCR tests were from March to December 2020, which was before the Alpha, Beta and Delta variants emerged in the United States. Each well held 2 million to 2.5 million PBMCs cultured with 9 to 10 ug/ml peptide pools in IMDM containing around 5% human AB serum and approximately 10 IU/ml IL-2. On days 3 and 7, half of the culture medium was replaced with fresh IL-2-containing medium. CD4+ T cells were isolated after 10 days of culture through negative selection using the EasySep CD4+ T cell isolation kit. Ficoll-Paque Plus gradient centrifugation was used to isolate PBMCs from whole blood, and the isolated PBMCs were then either used fresh or cryopreserved at -140C. Culture conditions were generally each tested in triplicate wells.

Summary of the overall study and its limitations: Of the vaccine-specific clones found in convalescent patients, nearly all (304 of 307) were mono-reactive for SARS-CoV-2 spike instead of being cross-reactive with common cold coronaviruses. Only a relatively small number of convalescent patients were included in the study, and early timepoints following natural infection were not analyzed. The median number of SARS-CoV-2-reactive clonotypes rose from fewer than 25 after infection to 38 after vaccination, but the change was not significant. In convalescent patients, a median roughly 88% of post-vaccine SARS-CoV-2-reactive clones were detected only after vaccination, suggesting vaccine-specific priming.

Comment on this clonotype: Which antigen it targets is not known. No much larger clonotype is one base removed from it; base qualities were not supplied.

V and J lose 5 bases and 4 bases, and a span of 12 bases separates them. As encoded in the germline V gene (reference sequence), CDR1 is SEHNR while CDR2 is FQNEAQ. The CDR3 numbers 14 residues from cysteine through phenylalanine. Solely the CDR3 DNA is kept, with 42 bases framed from the first base. Recombination connected TRBV7-9 to TRBJ2-1; no D segment can be confidently identified. The specimen sequenced was CD4+ T cells from blood, cultured in vitro. The sequence was obtained from a human donor who had recovered from COVID-19. The DNA sequence is as follows: TGTGCCAGCAGCACTGGGATTCCGTACAATGAGCAGTTCTTC. Its translation is CASSTGIPYNEQFF.